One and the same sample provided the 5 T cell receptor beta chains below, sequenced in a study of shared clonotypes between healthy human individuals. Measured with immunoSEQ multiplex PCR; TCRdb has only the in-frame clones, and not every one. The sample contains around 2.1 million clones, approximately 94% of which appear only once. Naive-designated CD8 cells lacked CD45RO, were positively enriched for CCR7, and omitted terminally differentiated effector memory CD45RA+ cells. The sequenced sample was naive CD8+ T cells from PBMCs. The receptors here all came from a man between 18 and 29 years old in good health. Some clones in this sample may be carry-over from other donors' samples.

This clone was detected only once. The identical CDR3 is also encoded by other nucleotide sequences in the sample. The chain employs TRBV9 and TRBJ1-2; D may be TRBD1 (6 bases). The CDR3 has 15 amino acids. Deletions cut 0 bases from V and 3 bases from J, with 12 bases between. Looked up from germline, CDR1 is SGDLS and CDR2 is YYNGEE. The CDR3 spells CASSVGTGADYGYTF. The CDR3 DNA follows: TGTGCCAGCAGCGTAGGTACGGGGGCCGACTATGGCTACACCTTC.

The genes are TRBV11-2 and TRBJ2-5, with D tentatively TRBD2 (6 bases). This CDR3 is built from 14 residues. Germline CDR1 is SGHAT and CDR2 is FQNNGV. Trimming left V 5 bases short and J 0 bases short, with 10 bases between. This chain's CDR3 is CASSLRDYQETQYF. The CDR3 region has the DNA TGTGCCAGCAGCCTAAGGGACTACCAAGAGACCCAGTACTTC.

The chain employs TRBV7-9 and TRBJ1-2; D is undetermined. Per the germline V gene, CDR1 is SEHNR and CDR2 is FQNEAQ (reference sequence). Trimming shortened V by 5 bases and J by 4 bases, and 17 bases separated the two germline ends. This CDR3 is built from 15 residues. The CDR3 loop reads CASSLVRGRGYGYTF. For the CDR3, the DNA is TGTGCCAGCAGCCTCGTACGGGGTAGAGGCTATGGCTACACCTTC.

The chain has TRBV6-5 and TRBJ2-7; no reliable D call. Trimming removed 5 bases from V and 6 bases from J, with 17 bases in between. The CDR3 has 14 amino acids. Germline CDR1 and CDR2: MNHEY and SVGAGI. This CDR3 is CASSASSWLGEQYF. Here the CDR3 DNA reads TGTGCCAGCAGTGCCTCCAGTTGGCTCGGCGAGCAGTACTTC.

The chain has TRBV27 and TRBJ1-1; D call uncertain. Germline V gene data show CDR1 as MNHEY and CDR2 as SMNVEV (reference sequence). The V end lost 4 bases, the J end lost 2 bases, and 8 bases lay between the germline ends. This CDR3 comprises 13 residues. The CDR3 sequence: CASSSIENTEAFF. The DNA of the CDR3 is TGTGCCAGCAGTTCTATAGAAAACACTGAAGCTTTCTTT.